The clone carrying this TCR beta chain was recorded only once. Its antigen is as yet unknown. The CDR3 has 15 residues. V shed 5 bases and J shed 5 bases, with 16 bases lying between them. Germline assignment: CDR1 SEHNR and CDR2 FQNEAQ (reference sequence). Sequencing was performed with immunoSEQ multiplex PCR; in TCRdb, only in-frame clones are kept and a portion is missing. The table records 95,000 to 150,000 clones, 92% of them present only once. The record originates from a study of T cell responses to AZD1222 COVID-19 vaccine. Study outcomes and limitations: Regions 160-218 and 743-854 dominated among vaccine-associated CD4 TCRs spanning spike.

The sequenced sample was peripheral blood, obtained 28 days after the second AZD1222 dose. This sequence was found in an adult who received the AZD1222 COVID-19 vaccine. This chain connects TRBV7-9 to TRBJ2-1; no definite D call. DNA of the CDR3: TGTGCCAGCAGCCCTATTATGCTGGCTAACAATGAGCAGTTCTTC. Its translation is CASSPIMLANNEQFF.